These 10 T cell receptor beta chains were sequenced from one sample in a study of T cell responses to AZD1222 COVID-19 vaccine (dated by TCRdb to the early 2020s). The sample's time point label, in plain terms: baseline before first vaccination. Preparation of the library involved the immunoSEQ multiplex PCR assay. Not all clones reach the TCRdb copy of this immuneACCESS table, which keeps in-frame sequences only. Checked studies attribute under half of the gap to unresolved V genes and leave the rest unexplained. The sample yields about 92,000 clones; roughly nine tenths were counted once. Around 8.1% of the sample goes to the ten largest clones. This specimen was peripheral blood, taken on day 0 of AZD1222 vaccination. The receptors originated from an adult in good health.

The CDR3 loop is CASSLGPQALSGNTIYF. Written as DNA, the CDR3 is TGTGCCAGCAGCTTAGGTCCACAGGCCCTCTCTGGAAACACCATATATTTT. J is TRBJ1-3 and V is TRBV7-2, with a tentative D call TRBD1 (5 bases). Trimming took 1 base from V and 0 from J, leaving 13 bases between them. CDR3 length equals 17 residues. Germline assignment: CDR1 SGHTA and CDR2 FQGNSA.

The J gene is TRBJ2-5, the V gene TRBV28; tentatively, D is TRBD1 or TRBD2 (5 bases each). The length of the CDR3 is 15 residues. V gave up 1 base and J gave up 1 base, with 10 bases separating them. The germline V gene has CDR1 MDHEN and CDR2 SYDVKM. CDR3 DNA sequence: TGTGCCAGCAGTTTATCGGGGCTAGCCCAAGAGACCCAGTACTTC. It specifies CASSLSGLAQETQYF.

The chain carries TRBV7-8 and TRBJ2-2; D is unresolved. In germline, CDR1 is SGHVS, CDR2 FQNEAQ. The length of the CDR3 is 14 residues. Trimming took 1 base from V and 0 from J, leaving 3 bases between them. CDR3 DNA sequence: TGTGCCAGCAGCTTAGTAGCGAACACCGGGGAGCTGTTTTTT. Its protein is CASSLVANTGELFF.

The chain uses TRBV28 and TRBJ1-1, with D perhaps TRBD1 (6 bases). The CDR3 runs to 13 residues. Germline V lookup: CDR1 MDHEN, CDR2 SYDVKM. Trimming removed 1 base from V and 10 bases from J, with 13 bases in between. CDR3 coding DNA: TGTGCCAGCAGTTTATTGCAGGGGCTCATAGCTTTCTTT. It is translated as CASSLLQGLIAFF.

The chain joins TRBV5-1 to TRBJ2-2, with 7 bases matching TRBD1. The CDR3 contains 15 residues. Germline CDR1 and CDR2: SGHRS and YFSETQ. Germline trimming cut 2 bases from V and 2 bases from J; bases unmatched to any gene: 3. The CDR3 bases are TGCGCCAGCAGCTTTCGGACAGGCAACACCGGGGAGCTGTTTTTT. Translating it yields CASSFRTGNTGELFF.

The genes are TRBV7-9 and TRBJ1-2, with 9 nucleotides matching TRBD1. This CDR3 contains 13 residues. Unmatched junction bases numbered 5, after V lost 4 bases and J lost 8 bases. Germline V gene lookup returns CDR1 SEHNR and CDR2 FQNEAQ (reference sequence). The DNA of the CDR3 is TGTGCCAGCAGCTCACAGGGGGCGCGAGGCTACACCTTC. It is translated as CASSSQGARGYTF.

This clone was counted a single time. The chain has TRBV29-1 and TRBJ2-7, with 9 nucleotides matching TRBD1. V dropped 3 bases and J dropped 3; count of bases not matched to a gene: 0. The CDR3 runs 12 residues. CDR1 and CDR2 from the germline V gene are SQVTM and ANQGSEA. The DNA of the CDR3 is TGCAGCGTTGAGGGACAGGGCTACGAGCAGTACTTC. Protein product: CSVEGQGYEQYF.

The chain is built from TRBV18 and TRBJ2-7; the D is unclear. Trimming stripped 3 bases from V and 5 bases from J, with 8 bases between. The CDR3 consists of 12 residues. Germline V gene data show CDR1 as KGHSH and CDR2 as LQKENI. The CDR3 DNA follows: TGTGCCAGCTCACCTTCAGACGACGAGCAGTACTTC. Translating it yields CASSPSDDEQYF.

The table lists this clone with a count of one. This chain connects TRBV19 to TRBJ1-2; 7 bases line up with TRBD1. The V gene end was trimmed by 5 bases and the J gene end by 4 bases; junction bases not matched to a gene: 4. This CDR3 has 13 residues. Germline CDR1 is LNHDA and CDR2 is SQIVND (reference sequence). CDR3 sequence reads: CASSADRLYGYTF. The DNA for the CDR3 is TGTGCCAGTAGTGCGGACAGGCTCTATGGCTACACCTTC.

The rearrangement links TRBV7-2 to TRBJ1-2; D call uncertain. Germline values: CDR1 SGHTA, CDR2 FQGNSA. This CDR3 comprises 11 residues. Trimming removed 1 base at V and 7 bases at J, with 4 bases between. The CDR3 DNA reads as TGTGCCAGCAGCTTAGTTTTTGGCTACACCTTC. Amino acids: CASSLVFGYTF.